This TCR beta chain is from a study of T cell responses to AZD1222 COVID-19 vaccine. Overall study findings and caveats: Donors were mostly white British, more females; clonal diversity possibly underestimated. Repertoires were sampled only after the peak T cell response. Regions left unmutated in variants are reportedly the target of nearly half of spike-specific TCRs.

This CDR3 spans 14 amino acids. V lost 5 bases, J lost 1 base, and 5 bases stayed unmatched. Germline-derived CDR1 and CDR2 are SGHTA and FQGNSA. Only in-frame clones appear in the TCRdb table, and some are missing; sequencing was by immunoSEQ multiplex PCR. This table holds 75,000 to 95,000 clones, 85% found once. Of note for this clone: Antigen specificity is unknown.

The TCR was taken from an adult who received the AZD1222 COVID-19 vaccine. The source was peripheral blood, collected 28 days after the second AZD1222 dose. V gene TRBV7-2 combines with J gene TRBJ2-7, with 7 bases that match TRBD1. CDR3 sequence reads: CASSLGQTSYEQYF. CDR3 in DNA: TGTGCCAGCAGCCTGGGACAGACTTCCTACGAGCAGTACTTC.